The T cell receptor beta chain described here comes from a study of OX40 agonist ivuxolimab in advanced cancers. About the study as a whole: The costimulatory receptor OX40 (CD134) was targeted by ivuxolimab, a fully human IgG2 agonistic monoclonal antibody. Intravenous ivuxolimab was administered to patients every 2 weeks at six dose levels: 0.01, 0.1, 0.3, 1.5, 3 and 10 mg/kg. Of the 50 to 55 dose-escalation patients, hepatocellular carcinoma was present in approximately 20, melanoma in approximately 15, renal cell carcinoma in 9 and head and neck cancer in 9. The dose-escalation cohort was approximately 83% male with a mean age of approximately 60 years, ranging from roughly 23 to 79. Patients were allowed to have had prior anti-PD-1, anti-PD-L1 or anti-CTLA-4 therapy, and 40% of the dose-escalation patients had been treated with checkpoint inhibitors. Partial responses occurred in three dose-escalation patients: two with cutaneous melanoma and one with hepatocellular carcinoma. The purpose of peripheral TCRbeta sequencing was to test whether ivuxolimab changed TCR sequence diversity and led to clonal T-cell expansion. The paper reports the monotherapy dose-escalation portion (N of about 50 patients) of the phase I ivuxolimab trial.

Regarding this clone: It lacks a known antigen. The junction does not match germline at one end; this may be a read error.

From the cysteine up to the phenylalanine, the CDR3 has a length of 10 residues. Only the CDR3 portion is preserved as DNA: 30 bases, with reading frame beginning at the first base. CDR1 SEHNR and CDR2 FQNEAQ were looked up in the germline V gene (reference sequence). To sequence the TCRbeta CDR3 region, genomic DNA was isolated from the sorted cells. The immunoSEQ Assay was used to sequence the TCRbeta CDR3 regions. As stored in TCRdb, this immuneACCESS dataset retains in-frame rearrangements with V and J assigned. A fraction of the clones does not appear; measured against another copy, unresolved V genes explain less than half of the discrepancy, and the remainder lacks a known reason. This sample is represented by over 55,000 clones; over 90% of them were singletons. The ten biggest clones cover 15% to 17% of the sample. The trial excluded patients who had a history of autoimmune disease or were on systemic immunosuppression. Peripheral blood for TCR sequencing was collected from all dose cohorts at baseline, on cycle 4 day 1, and on cycle 7 day 1. Samples came from an open-label, multicenter, first-in-human phase I dose-escalation trial of ivuxolimab. Adults with locally advanced or metastatic head and neck squamous cell, hepatocellular, melanoma or renal cell carcinoma were enrolled in the trial. Before TCR sequencing, CD4+ T cells and CD8+ T cells from peripheral blood were sorted into separate populations.

Overall results and qualifications from the work: Low levels of normalized T-cell clonal expansion were also seen in some patients who did not respond. Partial responders in the 0.1-3.0 mg/kg groups had among the lowest normalized peripheral clonal expansion, especially among CD8+ T cells. Clonal expansion of both CD4+ and CD8+ blood T cells was observed from baseline to week 6 at doses 0.1 to 3.0 mg/kg. After ivuxolimab, CD8+ T cells had more expanded clones than CD4+ T cells on average. Antigen specificity was not determined for the clonally expanded peripheral T cells.

The chain is encoded by TRBV7-9 joined to TRBJ2-5, with no D gene named confidently. This TCR was recovered from an adult with an advanced solid tumor such as melanoma, head and neck, liver or kidney cancer. This specimen was CD4+ or CD8+ T cells sorted from blood, taken in a trial of the OX40 agonist ivuxolimab. The CDR3 corresponds to CASGLGTQYF. The bases read TGTGCCAGCGGCTTAGGGACCCAGTACTTC.